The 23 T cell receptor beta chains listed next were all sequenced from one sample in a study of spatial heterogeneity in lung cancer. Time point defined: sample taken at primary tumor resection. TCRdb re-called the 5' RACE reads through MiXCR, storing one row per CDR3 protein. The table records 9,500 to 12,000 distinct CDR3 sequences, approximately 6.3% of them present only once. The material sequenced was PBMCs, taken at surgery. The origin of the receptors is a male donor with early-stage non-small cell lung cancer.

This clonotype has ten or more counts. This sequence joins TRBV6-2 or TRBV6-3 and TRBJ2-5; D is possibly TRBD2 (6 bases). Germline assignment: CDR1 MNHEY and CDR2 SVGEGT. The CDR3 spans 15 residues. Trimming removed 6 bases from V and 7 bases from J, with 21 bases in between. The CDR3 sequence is CASRRGTDEIRTQYF. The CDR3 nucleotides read TGTGCCAGCAGACGGGGGACGGACGAGATCCGGACCCAGTACTTC.

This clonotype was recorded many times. This CDR3 is CASSLIGADADTQYF. In nucleotides, the CDR3 is TGTGCCAGCAGCTTGATAGGGGCAGATGCAGATACGCAGTATTTT. The chain is built from TRBV5-6 and TRBJ2-3; D possibly corresponds to TRBD1 (5 bases). Germline CDR1 is SGHDT and CDR2 is YYEEEE. CDR3 length: 15 residues. V was trimmed by 1 base and J by 4 bases, leaving 13 bases between them.

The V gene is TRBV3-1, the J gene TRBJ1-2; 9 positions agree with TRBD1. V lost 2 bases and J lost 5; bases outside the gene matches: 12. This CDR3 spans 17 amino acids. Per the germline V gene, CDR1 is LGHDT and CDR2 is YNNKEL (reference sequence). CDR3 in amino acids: CASSQNSGTGPGYGYTF. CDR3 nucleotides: TGTGCCAGCAGCCAAAATTCCGGGACAGGGCCGGGGTATGGCTACACCTTC.

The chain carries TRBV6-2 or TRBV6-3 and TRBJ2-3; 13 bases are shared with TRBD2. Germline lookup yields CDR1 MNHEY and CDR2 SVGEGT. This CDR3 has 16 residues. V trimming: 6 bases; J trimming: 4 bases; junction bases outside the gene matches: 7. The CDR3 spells CASRYTGTSGADTQYF. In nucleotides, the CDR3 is TGTGCCAGCAGGTACACCGGGACTAGCGGGGCAGATACGCAGTATTTT.

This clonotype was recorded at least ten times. DNA for the CDR3: TGCAGTGCTAGTGGGTTAGCGGGGGACCAAGAGACCCAGTACTTC. Its translation is CSASGLAGDQETQYF. The V call is TRBV20-1, the J call TRBJ2-5, with 9 bases fitting TRBD2. Germline V gene sequence: CDR1 DFQATT, CDR2 SNEGSKA (reference sequence). The V and J ends lost 3 bases and 0 bases, in that order; junction bases with no gene match: 5. CDR3 length equals 15 residues.

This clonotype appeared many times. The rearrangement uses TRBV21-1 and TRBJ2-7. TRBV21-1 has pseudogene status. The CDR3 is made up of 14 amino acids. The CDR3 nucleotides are TGTGCCAGCAGCAAGCAGGCCTACTCCTACGAGCAGTACTTC. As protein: CASSKQAYSYEQYF.

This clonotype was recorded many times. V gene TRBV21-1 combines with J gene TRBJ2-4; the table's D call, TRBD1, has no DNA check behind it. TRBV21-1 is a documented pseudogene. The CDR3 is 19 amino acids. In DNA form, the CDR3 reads TGTGCCAGCAGCCCGCAAACCTGTGGCGGTGGACTAGCCAAAAACATTCAGTACTTC. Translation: CASSPQTCGGGLAKNIQYF.

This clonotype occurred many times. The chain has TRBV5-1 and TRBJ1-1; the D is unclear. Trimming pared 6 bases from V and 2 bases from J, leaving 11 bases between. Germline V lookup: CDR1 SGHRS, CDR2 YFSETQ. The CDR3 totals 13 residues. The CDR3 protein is CASNLGGNTEAFF. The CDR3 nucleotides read TGCGCCAGCAATCTTGGAGGCAACACTGAAGCTTTCTTT.

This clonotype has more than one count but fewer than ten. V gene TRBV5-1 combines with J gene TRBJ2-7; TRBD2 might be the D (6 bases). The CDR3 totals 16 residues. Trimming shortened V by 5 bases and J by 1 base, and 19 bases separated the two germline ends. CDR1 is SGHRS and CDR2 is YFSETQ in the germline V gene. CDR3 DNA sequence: TGCGCCAGCAGTTTACCTCTCACCGGGGGATCCTACGAGCAGTACTTC. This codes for CASSLPLTGGSYEQYF.

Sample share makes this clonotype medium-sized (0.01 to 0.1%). CDR3 sequence: CASSLVRADTQYF. The CDR3 DNA reads as TGTGCCAGCAGCTTAGTCAGGGCCGATACGCAGTATTTT. The rearrangement joins TRBV7-3 to TRBJ2-3; a weak D match, TRBD1 (5 bases). The CDR3 covers 13 residues. Trimming stripped 2 bases from V and 6 bases from J, with 9 bases between. CDR1 is SGHTA, CDR2 FQGTGA, per germline. Complete variable domain (other parts from reference TRBV7-3 and TRBJ2-3): GAGVSQTPSNKVTEKGKYVELRCDPISGHTALYWYRQSLGQGPEFLIYFQGTGAADDSGLPNDRFFAVRPEGSVSTLKIQRTERGDSAVYLCASSLVRADTQYFGPGTRLTVL.

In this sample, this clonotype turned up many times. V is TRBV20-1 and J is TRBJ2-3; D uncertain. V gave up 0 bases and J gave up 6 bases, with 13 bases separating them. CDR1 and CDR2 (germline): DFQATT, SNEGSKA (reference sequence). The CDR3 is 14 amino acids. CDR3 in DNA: TGCAGTGCTAGAGATCCAGCGCGAGAGGATACGCAGTATTTT. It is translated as CSARDPAREDTQYF.

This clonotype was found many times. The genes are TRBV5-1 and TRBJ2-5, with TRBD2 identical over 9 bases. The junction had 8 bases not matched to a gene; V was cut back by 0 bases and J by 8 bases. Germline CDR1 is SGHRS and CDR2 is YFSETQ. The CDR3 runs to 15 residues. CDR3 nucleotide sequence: TGCGCCAGCAGCTTGGAAGCGGGGGGTGCCGGCACCCAGTACTTC. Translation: CASSLEAGGAGTQYF.

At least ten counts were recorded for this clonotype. The CDR3 is CSVAGGEETQYF. The CDR3 nucleotides read TGCAGCGTTGCTGGTGGAGAAGAGACCCAGTACTTC. This chain links TRBV29-1 with TRBJ2-5; D call uncertain. CDR1 and CDR2 from the germline V gene are SQVTM and ANQGSEA. Trimming removed 4 bases from V and 3 bases from J, with 9 bases in between. The CDR3 loop spans 12 amino acids. Drawing the rest from reference TRBV29-1 and TRBJ2-5, the complete variable domain is SAVISQKPSRDICQRGTSLTIQCQVDSQVTMMFWYRQQPGQSLTLIATANQGSEATYESGFVIDKFPISRPNLTFSTLTVSNMSPEDSSIYLCSVAGGEETQYFGPGTRLLVL.

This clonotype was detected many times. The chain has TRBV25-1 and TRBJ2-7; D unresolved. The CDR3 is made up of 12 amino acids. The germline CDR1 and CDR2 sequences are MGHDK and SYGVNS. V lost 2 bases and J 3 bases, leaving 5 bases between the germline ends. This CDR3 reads CASSEGSYEQYF. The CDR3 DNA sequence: TGTGCCAGCAGTGAAGGCAGCTACGAGCAGTACTTC.

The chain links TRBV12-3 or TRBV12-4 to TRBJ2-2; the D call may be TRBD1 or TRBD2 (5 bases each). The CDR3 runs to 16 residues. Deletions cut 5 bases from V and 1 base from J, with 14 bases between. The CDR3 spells CASSRTGRGNTGELFF. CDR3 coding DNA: TGTGCCAGCAGTCGAACGGGACGGGGGAACACCGGGGAGCTGTTTTTT.

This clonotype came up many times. For the CDR3, the DNA is TGTGCCACCTCCGTCTCGGCGTTTCAGTTGTATTTT. This encodes CATSVSAFQLYF. V gene TRBV10-3 combines with J gene TRBJ2-3; no clear D. Germline CDR1 reads ENHRY; CDR2 reads SYGVKD. With 10 bases removed from V and 14 bases from J, the gap between germline ends came to 22 bases. The CDR3 extends over 12 amino acids.

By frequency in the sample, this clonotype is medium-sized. The CDR3 bases are TGTGCCAGCAGTCGGCCCGGGGGGCGGGGTAACACCGGGGAGCTGTTTTTT. Its protein is CASSRPGGRGNTGELFF. The rearrangement uses TRBV7-2 and TRBJ2-2; D perhaps matches TRBD2 (7 bases). There are 17 residues in the CDR3. Germline lookup yields CDR1 SGHTA and CDR2 FQGNSA. The ends were cut back, 6 bases at V and 2 bases at J, with 19 bases in the middle.

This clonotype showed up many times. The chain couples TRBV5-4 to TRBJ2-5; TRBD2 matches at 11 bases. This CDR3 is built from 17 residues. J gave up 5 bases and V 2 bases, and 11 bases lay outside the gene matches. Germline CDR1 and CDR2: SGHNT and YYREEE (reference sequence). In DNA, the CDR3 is TGTGCCAGCAGCTTTAGCGGGAGGGCCCCCTCAACTGAGACCCAGTACTTC. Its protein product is CASSFSGRAPSTETQYF.

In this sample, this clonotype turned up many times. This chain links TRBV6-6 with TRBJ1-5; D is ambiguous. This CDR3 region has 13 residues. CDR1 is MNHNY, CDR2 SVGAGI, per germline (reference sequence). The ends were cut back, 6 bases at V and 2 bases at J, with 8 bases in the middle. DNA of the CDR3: TGTGCCAGCAGCTCCACCGGCAATCAGCCCCAGCATTTT. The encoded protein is CASSSTGNQPQHF.

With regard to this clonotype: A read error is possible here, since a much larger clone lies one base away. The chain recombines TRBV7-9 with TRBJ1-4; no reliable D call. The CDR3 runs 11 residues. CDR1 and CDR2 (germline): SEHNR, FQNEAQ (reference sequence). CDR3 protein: CTSSPKEKLFF. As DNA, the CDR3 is TGTACCAGCAGTCCTAAGGAAAAACTGTTTTTT.

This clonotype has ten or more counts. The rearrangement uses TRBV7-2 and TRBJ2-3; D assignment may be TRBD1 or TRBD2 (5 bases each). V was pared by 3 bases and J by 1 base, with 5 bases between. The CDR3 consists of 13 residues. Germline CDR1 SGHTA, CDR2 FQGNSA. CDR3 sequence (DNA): TGTGCCAGCAGCTTGGGGGGCACAGATACGCAGTATTTT. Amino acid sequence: CASSLGGTDTQYF.

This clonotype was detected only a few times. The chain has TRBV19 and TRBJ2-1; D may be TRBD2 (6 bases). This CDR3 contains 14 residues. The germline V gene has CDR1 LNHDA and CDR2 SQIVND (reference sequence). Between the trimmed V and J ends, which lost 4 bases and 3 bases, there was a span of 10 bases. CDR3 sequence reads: CASSKTGGYNEQFF. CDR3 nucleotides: TGTGCCAGTAGTAAGACCGGGGGCTACAATGAGCAGTTCTTC.

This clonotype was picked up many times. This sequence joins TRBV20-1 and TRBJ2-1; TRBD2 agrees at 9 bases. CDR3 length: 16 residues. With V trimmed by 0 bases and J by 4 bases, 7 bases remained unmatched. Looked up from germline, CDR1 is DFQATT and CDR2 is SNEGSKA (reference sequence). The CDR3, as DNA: TGCAGTGCTAGAGACCCGGGACTAGCATCTTACAATGAGCAGTTCTTC. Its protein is CSARDPGLASYNEQFF.